The entry that follows covers one TCR beta chain sequence. Its cognate antigen is unknown. The data stem from a study of identical twins. Study conclusions and caveats: Cross-sectional statistics, not tracking of the same donors, supported the conclusions.

A universal primer site was incorporated via template switching, and the cDNA contained unique molecular identifiers. TCRdb analysed the 5' RACE reads with MiXCR anew, one entry per CDR3 protein. The sample shows about 530,000 distinct CDR3 sequences, 12% to 15% of them seen only once. From germline, CDR1 is SGHRS and CDR2 YFSETQ. This CDR3 comprises 14 residues. V lost 4 bases to trimming and J lost 5 bases, with 14 bases between them. This sample also belongs to another study, concerning yellow fever vaccine responses in identical twins.

This rearrangement joins TRBV5-1 to TRBJ2-3; possibly TRBD1 for D (5 bases). Sequences were obtained from CD4+ T cells sorted from blood. The source of this sequence is a young woman in good health. This CDR3 is CASSPIRVIDTQYF. CDR3 in DNA: TGCGCCAGCAGCCCGATCAGGGTAATAGATACGCAGTATTTT. The full variable domain, rest sourced from reference TRBV5-1 and TRBJ2-3, is KAGVTQTPRYLIKTRGQQVTLSCSPISGHRSVSWYQQTPGQGLQFLFEYFSETQRNKGNFPGRFSGRQFSNSRSEMNVSTLELGDSALYLCASSPIRVIDTQYFGPGTRLTVL.